This TCR beta chain was identified in a study of spatial heterogeneity in lung cancer. A remark on this clonotype: One base away lies a much larger clone, so this may be a sequencing read error. Without the conserved terminal phenylalanine or tryptophan, this CDR3 likely stems from a read error.

Time point in this sample: blood at routine non-recurrence follow-up after resection. The authors sequenced whole RNA from tumor, nontumor lung or frozen PBMC without sorting. This CDR3 has 14 residues. CDR1 is SGHVS, CDR2 FQNEAQ, per germline. Trimming pared 4 bases from V and 5 bases from J, leaving 12 bases between. TCRdb re-analysed the 5' RACE reads in MiXCR, keeping a single row per CDR3 protein. The table has about 50,000 distinct CDR3 sequences, roughly 7% seen once. The input for sequencing was PBMCs, taken at follow-up. This receptor was identified in a female donor with early-stage non-small cell lung cancer. The rearrangement joins TRBV7-8 to TRBJ1-5; no definite D call. The CDR3: CASSSLTQYQPQHS. DNA of the CDR3: TGTGCCAGCAGCTCCCTGACCCAATATCAGCCCCAGCATTCT.